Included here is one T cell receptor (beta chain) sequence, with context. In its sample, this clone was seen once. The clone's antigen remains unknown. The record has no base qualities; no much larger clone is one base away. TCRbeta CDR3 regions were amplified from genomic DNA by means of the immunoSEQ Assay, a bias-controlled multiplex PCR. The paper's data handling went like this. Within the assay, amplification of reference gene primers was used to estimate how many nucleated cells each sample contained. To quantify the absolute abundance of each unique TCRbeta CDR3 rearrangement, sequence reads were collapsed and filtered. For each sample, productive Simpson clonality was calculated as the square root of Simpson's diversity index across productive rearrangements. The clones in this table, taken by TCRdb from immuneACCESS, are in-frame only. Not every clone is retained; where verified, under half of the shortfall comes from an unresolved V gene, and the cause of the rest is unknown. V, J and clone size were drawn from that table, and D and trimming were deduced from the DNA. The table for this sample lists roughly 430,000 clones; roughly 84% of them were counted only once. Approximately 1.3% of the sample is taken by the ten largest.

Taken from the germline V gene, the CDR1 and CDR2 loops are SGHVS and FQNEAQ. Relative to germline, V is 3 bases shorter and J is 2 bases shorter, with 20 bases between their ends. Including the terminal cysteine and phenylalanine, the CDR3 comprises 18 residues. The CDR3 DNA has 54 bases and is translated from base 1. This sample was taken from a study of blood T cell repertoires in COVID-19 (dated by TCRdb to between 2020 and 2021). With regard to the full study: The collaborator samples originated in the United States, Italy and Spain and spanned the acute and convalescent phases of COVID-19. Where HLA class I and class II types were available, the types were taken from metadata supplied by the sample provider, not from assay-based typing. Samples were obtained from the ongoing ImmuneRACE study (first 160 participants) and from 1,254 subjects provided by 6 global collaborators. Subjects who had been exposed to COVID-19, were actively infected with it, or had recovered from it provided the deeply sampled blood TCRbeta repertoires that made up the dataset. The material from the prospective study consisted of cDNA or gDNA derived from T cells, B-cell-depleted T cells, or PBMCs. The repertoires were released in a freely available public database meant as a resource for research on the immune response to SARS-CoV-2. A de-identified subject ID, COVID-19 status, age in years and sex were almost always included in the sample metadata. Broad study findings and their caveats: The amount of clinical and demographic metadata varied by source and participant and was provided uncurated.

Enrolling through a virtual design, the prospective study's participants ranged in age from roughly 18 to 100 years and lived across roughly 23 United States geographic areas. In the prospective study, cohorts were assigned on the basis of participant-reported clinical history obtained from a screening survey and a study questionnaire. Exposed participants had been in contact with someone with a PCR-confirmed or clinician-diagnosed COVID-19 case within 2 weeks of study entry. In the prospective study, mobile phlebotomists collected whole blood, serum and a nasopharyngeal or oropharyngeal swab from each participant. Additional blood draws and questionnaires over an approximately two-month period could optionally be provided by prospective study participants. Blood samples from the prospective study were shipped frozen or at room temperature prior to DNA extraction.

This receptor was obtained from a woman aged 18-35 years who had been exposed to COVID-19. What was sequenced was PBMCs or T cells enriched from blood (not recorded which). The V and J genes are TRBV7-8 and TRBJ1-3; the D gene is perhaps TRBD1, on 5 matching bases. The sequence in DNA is TGTGCCAGCAGCTTGCTTAAAGGATCAGGGAAGACTGGAAACACCATATATTTT. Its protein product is CASSLLKGSGKTGNTIYF.